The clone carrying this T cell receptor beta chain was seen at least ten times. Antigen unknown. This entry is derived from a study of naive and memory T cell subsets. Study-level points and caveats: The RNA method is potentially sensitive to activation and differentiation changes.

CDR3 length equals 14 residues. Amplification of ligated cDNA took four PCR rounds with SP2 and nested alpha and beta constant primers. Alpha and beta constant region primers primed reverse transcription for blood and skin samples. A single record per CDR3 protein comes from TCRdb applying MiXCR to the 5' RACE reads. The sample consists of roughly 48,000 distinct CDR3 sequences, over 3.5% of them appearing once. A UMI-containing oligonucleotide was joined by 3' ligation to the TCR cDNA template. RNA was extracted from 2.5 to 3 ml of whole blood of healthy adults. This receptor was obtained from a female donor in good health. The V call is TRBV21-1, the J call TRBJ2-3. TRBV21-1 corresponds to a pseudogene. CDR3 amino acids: CASSKLARTDTQYF. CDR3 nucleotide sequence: TGTGCCAGCAGCAAACTAGCTAGAACAGATACGCAGTATTTT.